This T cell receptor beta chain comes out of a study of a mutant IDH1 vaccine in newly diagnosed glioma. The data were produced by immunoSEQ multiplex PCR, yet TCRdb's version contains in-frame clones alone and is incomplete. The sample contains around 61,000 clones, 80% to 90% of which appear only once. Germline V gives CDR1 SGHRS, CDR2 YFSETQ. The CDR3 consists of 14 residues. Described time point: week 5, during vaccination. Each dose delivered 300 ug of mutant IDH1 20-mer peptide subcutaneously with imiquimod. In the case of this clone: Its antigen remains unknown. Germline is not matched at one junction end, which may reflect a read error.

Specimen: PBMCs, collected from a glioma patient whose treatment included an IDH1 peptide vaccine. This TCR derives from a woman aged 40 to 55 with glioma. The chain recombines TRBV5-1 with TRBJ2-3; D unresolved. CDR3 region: CASTLGRSTDTQYF. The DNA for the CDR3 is TGCGCCAGCACCTTGGGCAGAAGCACAGATACGCAGTATTTT.